What follows are 13 T cell receptor beta chains derived from one specimen sequenced in a study of blood T cell repertoires in COVID-19. Using immunoSEQ multiplex PCR, the repertoire was profiled, and TCRdb retains in-frame clones only, with some absent. This sample has about 80,000 clones; approximately 90% occur once, and the top ten carry approximately 6.8%. The sequenced sample consisted of peripheral blood. The source of these receptors is an elderly woman with acute or convalescent COVID-19.

The rearrangement links TRBV2 to TRBJ1-1; perhaps TRBD1 as D (6 bases). There are 13 residues in the CDR3. Between the trimmed V and J ends, which lost 6 bases and 4 bases, there was a span of 12 bases. CDR1 and CDR2 (germline): SNHLY, FYNNEI. This chain's CDR3 is CASSEGGATEAFF. The CDR3 coding sequence is TGTGCCAGCAGCGAGGGGGGGGCCACTGAAGCTTTCTTT.

This clone came up a few times. This chain connects TRBV18 to TRBJ2-3, with 7 bases lining up with TRBD1. The CDR3 is 15 residues long. Germline values: CDR1 KGHSH, CDR2 LQKENI. V trimming: 3 bases; J trimming: 8 bases; junction bases outside the gene matches: 11. The CDR3 loop is CASSPWTGISGTQYF. The CDR3 DNA follows: TGTGCCAGCTCACCCTGGACAGGCATTTCGGGTACGCAGTATTTT.

This clone appeared a single time. V and J are TRBV4-2 and TRBJ2-2; D remains unclear. Trimming left V 4 bases short and J 3 bases short, with 12 bases between. This CDR3 is built from 15 residues. Germline CDR1 and CDR2: LGHNA and YNFKEQ. The CDR3 DNA is TGTGCCAGCAGCCCTGATGAAGAGTACACCGGGGAGCTGTTTTTT. Protein product: CASSPDEEYTGELFF.

A few counts support this clone. The chain has TRBV5-8 and TRBJ2-7, with D tentatively TRBD2 (7 bases). With 3 bases removed from V and 2 bases from J, the gap between germline ends came to 21 bases. The CDR3 is 17 residues long. CDR1 and CDR2 from the germline V gene are SGHTS and YDEGEE. CDR3 in amino acids: CASSWGGSFTGTYEQYF. The CDR3 DNA is TGTGCCAGCAGCTGGGGGGGCAGTTTTACTGGCACCTACGAGCAGTACTTC.

This chain links TRBV28 with TRBJ2-6; 12 bases align to TRBD1. V lost 4 bases, J lost 3 bases, and 7 bases stayed unmatched. From germline, CDR1 is MDHEN and CDR2 SYDVKM. This CDR3 has 18 amino acids. The CDR3 DNA reads as TGTGCCAGCAGTTCCCCGGGACAGGGGGCTGTTGGGGCCAACGTCCTGACTTTC. Translation gives CASSSPGQGAVGANVLTF.

The CDR3 nucleotides are TGTGCCAGCAGTCGGAGACGAACAGGGAATGGCTACACCTTC. The encoded protein is CASSRRRTGNGYTF. This chain uses TRBV2 with TRBJ1-2; possible D gene TRBD1, 6 bases. The CDR3 covers 14 residues. The V end lost 5 bases, the J end lost 6 bases, and 16 bases lay between the germline ends. Germline V lookup: CDR1 SNHLY, CDR2 FYNNEI.

Only a few counts were recorded for this clone. The chain has TRBV5-1 and TRBJ1-4; 9 nucleotides agree with TRBD1. V trimming: 1 base; J trimming: 5 bases; junction bases outside the gene matches: 9. Germline V gene data show CDR1 as SGHRS and CDR2 as YFSETQ. There are 17 residues in the CDR3. The CDR3 DNA reads as TGCGCCAGCAGCTTGAGTGGGACCGGGACAGGGAATGAAAAACTGTTTTTT. Its protein product is CASSLSGTGTGNEKLFF.

The chain joins TRBV25-1 to TRBJ1-2; 10 positions match TRBD1. V trimming: 4 bases; J trimming: 8 bases; junction bases outside the gene matches: 4. The CDR3 contains 13 residues. Germline loops: CDR1 MGHDK, CDR2 SYGVNS. CDR3 sequence reads: CASSAGTGDGYTF. DNA of the CDR3: TGTGCCAGCAGTGCCGGGACAGGGGACGGCTACACCTTC.

This chain connects TRBV3-1 (or the pseudogene TRBV3-2) to TRBJ1-6; 7 bases map to TRBD1. V lost 3 bases, J lost 2 bases, and 19 bases stayed unmatched. Germline-derived CDR1 and CDR2 are LGHDT and YNNKEL (reference sequence). The length of the CDR3 is 21 residues. CDR3: CASSHDPRDSFKFPYNSPLHF. CDR3 DNA: TGTGCCAGCAGCCATGACCCCCGGGACAGCTTCAAGTTCCCCTATAATTCACCCCTCCACTTT.

This chain links TRBV24-1 with TRBJ2-1; TRBD1 matches at 7 bases. The CDR3 covers 15 residues. Germline values: CDR1 KGHDR, CDR2 SFDVKD. The J segment lost 9 bases and the V segment lost 3 bases, leaving 10 bases of the junction unmatched. The CDR3 DNA is TGTGCCACCAGTGATCCGGGACAGCCCTCCGGTGAGCAGTTCTTC. Translation: CATSDPGQPSGEQFF.

The chain couples TRBV6-1 to TRBJ2-1; 7 bases fit TRBD1. Germline V CDR1 and CDR2: MNHNS, SASEGT. V was pared by 4 bases and J by 4 bases, with 7 bases of the junction left unmatched. The CDR3 has 15 amino acids. As DNA, the CDR3 is TGTGCCAGCAGTGCCCCTATGGGACAGTACAATGAGCAGTTCTTC. This translates into CASSAPMGQYNEQFF.

V usage is TRBV5-6 and J usage is TRBJ2-5; tentatively, D is TRBD2 (6 bases). The germline V gene has CDR1 SGHDT and CDR2 YYEEEE. V was pared by 0 bases and J by 3 bases, with 12 bases between. This CDR3 is built from 15 residues. The CDR3 reads CASSLVGPGEETQYF. DNA of the CDR3: TGTGCCAGCAGCTTGGTGGGGCCGGGGGAAGAGACCCAGTACTTC.

V usage is TRBV18 and J usage is TRBJ2-2; TRBD2 is a possible D gene (6 bases). The CDR3 has 13 residues. With 4 bases removed from V and 5 bases from J, the gap between germline ends came to 8 bases. The germline gives CDR1 KGHSH, CDR2 LQKENI. This CDR3 is CASSQGRTGELFF. DNA of the CDR3: TGTGCCAGCTCACAGGGGAGGACCGGGGAGCTGTTTTTT. The complete variable domain, with remaining parts taken from reference TRBV18 and TRBJ2-2, reads NAGVMQNPRHLVRRRGQEARLRCSPMKGHSHVYWYRQLPEEGLKFMVYLQKENIIDESGMPKERFSAEFPKEGPSILRIQQVVRGDSAAYFCASSQGRTGELFFGEGSRLTVL.